Listed below are T cell receptor beta chains from one sample, sequenced in a study of T cells in Graves' hyperthyroidism and ophthalmopathy. Via MiXCR, TCRdb re-called the multiplex PCR reads, giving one row per CDR3 protein. This sample has over 250,000 distinct CDR3 sequences, with less than 30% found just once. Sequenced material: blood. Every receptor here comes from a middle-aged man with Graves' hyperthyroidism that later progressed to Graves' ophthalmopathy. Both conserved end residues are part of each CDR3. The D gene is left open where the match is weak. Only some rows state a clone size, as once, few, many or a class for expanded clones.

clone_size: few; v_call: TRBV12-3/TRBV12-4; j_call: TRBJ2-7; d_call: TRBD1; cdr3_aa: CASRQGWLGYEQYF; cdr3_nt: TGTGCCAGCCGACAGGGGTGGCTGGGTTACGAGCAGTACTTC
clone_size: few; v_call: TRBV2; j_call: TRBJ2-2; d_call: NA; cdr3_aa: CASREGAGELFF; cdr3_nt: TGTGCCAGCAGGGAGGGCGCCGGGGAGCTGTTTTTT
clone_size: many; v_call: TRBV29-1; j_call: TRBJ2-2; d_call: NA; cdr3_aa: CSVEVATNTRELFF; cdr3_nt: TGCAGCGTTGAAGTTGCAACGAACACCAGGGAGCTGTTTTTT
clone_size: many; v_call: TRBV28; j_call: TRBJ2-7; d_call: TRBD2; cdr3_aa: CASSLYPPASGYYEQYF; cdr3_nt: TGTGCCAGCAGTTTATACCCTCCGGCTAGCGGATACTACGAGCAGTACTTC
clone_size: many; v_call: TRBV5-8; j_call: TRBJ2-5; d_call: TRBD2; cdr3_aa: CASSLAGREMSETQYF; cdr3_nt: TGTGCCAGCAGCTTGGCCGGGCGGGAGATGAGTGAGACCCAGTACTTC
clone_size: many; v_call: TRBV19; j_call: TRBJ2-7; d_call: NA; cdr3_aa: CASSVELHGEQYF; cdr3_nt: TGTGCCAGTAGCGTCGAGCTCCATGGGGAGCAGTACTTC
clone_size: many; v_call: TRBV6-1; j_call: TRBJ2-7; d_call: TRBD1; cdr3_aa: CASSEQGAPYEQYF; cdr3_nt: TGTGCCAGCAGTGAACAGGGGGCCCCCTACGAGCAGTACTTC
clone_size: many; v_call: TRBV7-2; j_call: TRBJ2-7; d_call: TRBD2; cdr3_aa: CASSLASGTNEQYF; cdr3_nt: TGTGCCAGCAGCTTGGCTAGCGGGACGAACGAGCAGTACTTC
clone_size: many; v_call: TRBV18; j_call: TRBJ2-7; d_call: TRBD2; cdr3_aa: CASQTSGDSGEQYF; cdr3_nt: TGTGCCAGCCAGACTAGCGGCGATTCGGGAGAGCAGTACTTC
clone_size: many; v_call: TRBV11-2; j_call: TRBJ2-5; d_call: NA; cdr3_aa: CASSLVVAAGTQETQYF; cdr3_nt: TGTGCCAGCAGCTTAGTGGTCGCGGCGGGGACTCAAGAGACCCAGTACTTC
clone_size: once; v_call: TRBV5-1; j_call: TRBJ1-1; d_call: NA; cdr3_aa: CASSLAKETAEAFF; cdr3_nt: TGCGCCAGCAGCTTGGCCAAGGAGACAGCTGAAGCTTTCTTT
clone_size: many; v_call: TRBV14; j_call: TRBJ2-1; d_call: TRBD2; cdr3_aa: CASSQGVTSGSFSLYNEQFF; cdr3_nt: TGTGCCAGCAGCCAAGGTGTGACTAGCGGGAGCTTCTCCCTATACAATGAGCAGTTCTTC
clone_size: many; v_call: TRBV15; j_call: TRBJ2-5; d_call: NA; cdr3_aa: CATSRGGRNGETQYF; cdr3_nt: TGTGCCACCAGCAGGGGGGGACGGAATGGGGAGACCCAGTACTTC
clone_size: many; v_call: TRBV6-1; j_call: TRBJ1-6; d_call: NA; cdr3_aa: CASSDWEPLHF; cdr3_nt: TGTGCCAGCAGTGACTGGGAACCCCTCCACTTT
clone_size: many; v_call: TRBV3-1; j_call: TRBJ1-3; d_call: NA; cdr3_aa: CASSGLGNTIYF; cdr3_nt: TGTGCCAGCAGTGGGTTGGGGAACACCATATATTTT
clone_size: NA; v_call: TRBV20-1; j_call: TRBJ1-2; d_call: NA; cdr3_aa: CSAKDNYGYTF; cdr3_nt: TGCAGTGCTAAGGACAACTATGGCTACACCTTC
clone_size: few; v_call: TRBV12-3/TRBV12-4; j_call: TRBJ1-5; d_call: NA; cdr3_aa: CASSLNLDQPQHF; cdr3_nt: TGTGCCAGCAGTTTGAACCTTGATCAGCCCCAGCATTTT
clone_size: many; v_call: TRBV20-1; j_call: TRBJ1-1; d_call: NA; cdr3_aa: CSARVGDTEAFF; cdr3_nt: TGCAGTGCTAGAGTTGGGGACACTGAAGCTTTCTTT
clone_size: NA; v_call: TRBV6-4; j_call: TRBJ2-5; d_call: TRBD1; cdr3_aa: CASSWDRGFKETQYF; cdr3_nt: TGTGCCAGCAGTTGGGACAGGGGATTCAAAGAGACCCAGTACTTC
clone_size: NA; v_call: TRBV9; j_call: TRBJ2-4; d_call: NA; cdr3_aa: CASSAPGGRRPQYF; cdr3_nt: TGTGCCAGCAGCGCACCCGGCGGGCGCAGACCTCAGTACTTC
clone_size: many; v_call: TRBV11-2; j_call: TRBJ2-7; d_call: TRBD2; cdr3_aa: CASSSPESSGYEQYF; cdr3_nt: TGTGCCAGCAGCAGCCCGGAGTCTAGCGGTTACGAGCAGTACTTC
clone_size: NA; v_call: TRBV7-2; j_call: TRBJ1-3; d_call: NA; cdr3_aa: CASSYDSTANTIYF; cdr3_nt: TGTGCCAGCAGCTACGACAGTACGGCCAACACCATATATTTT
clone_size: few; v_call: TRBV5-1; j_call: TRBJ2-5; d_call: NA; cdr3_aa: CASSSMTEYQETQYF; cdr3_nt: TGCGCCAGCAGCTCGATGACAGAGTACCAAGAGACCCAGTACTTC
clone_size: many; v_call: TRBV6-1; j_call: TRBJ2-5; d_call: TRBD2; cdr3_aa: CASRPSGRPGQETQYF; cdr3_nt: TGTGCCAGCAGACCTAGCGGGAGGCCGGGGCAAGAGACCCAGTACTTC
clone_size: many; v_call: TRBV12-3/TRBV12-4; j_call: TRBJ1-2; d_call: NA; cdr3_aa: CASRDKGRSGYTF; cdr3_nt: TGTGCCAGCAGAGACAAGGGACGGTCTGGCTACACCTTC
clone_size: many; v_call: TRBV29-1; j_call: TRBJ2-4; d_call: TRBD1; cdr3_aa: CSVGHPDREPKNIQYF; cdr3_nt: TGCAGCGTTGGGCATCCGGACAGGGAACCCAAAAACATTCAGTACTTC
clone_size: many; v_call: TRBV3-1; j_call: TRBJ1-2; d_call: NA; cdr3_aa: CASSQSQGLRYGYTF; cdr3_nt: TGTGCCAGCAGCCAATCGCAGGGACTCCGCTATGGCTACACCTTC
clone_size: NA; v_call: TRBV12-3/TRBV12-4; j_call: TRBJ2-7; d_call: NA; cdr3_aa: CASNEGPGVGEQYF; cdr3_nt: TGTGCCAGCAACGAGGGCCCGGGTGTCGGCGAGCAGTACTTC
clone_size: NA; v_call: TRBV7-9; j_call: TRBJ1-2; d_call: NA; cdr3_aa: CASSPDGYGYTF; cdr3_nt: TGTGCCAGCAGCCCCGACGGTTATGGCTACACCTTC
clone_size: many; v_call: TRBV7-2; j_call: TRBJ2-7; d_call: TRBD2; cdr3_aa: CASSSAPGGSYEQYF; cdr3_nt: TGTGCCAGCAGCTCAGCCCCTGGCGGGAGCTACGAGCAGTACTTC
clone_size: NA; v_call: TRBV2; j_call: TRBJ1-2; d_call: TRBD1; cdr3_aa: CASILDRNYGYTF; cdr3_nt: TGTGCCAGCATCCTGGACAGGAACTATGGCTACACCTTC
clone_size: many; v_call: TRBV4-2; j_call: TRBJ2-7; d_call: TRBD1; cdr3_aa: CASSRTRQGSYEQYF; cdr3_nt: TGTGCCAGCAGCCGCACCCGACAGGGGTCCTACGAGCAGTACTTC
clone_size: many; v_call: TRBV6-1; j_call: TRBJ1-2; d_call: NA; cdr3_aa: CASSDLGFYGYTF; cdr3_nt: TGTGCCAGCAGTGACCTGGGATTTTATGGCTACACCTTC
clone_size: NA; v_call: TRBV6-1; j_call: TRBJ1-2; d_call: NA; cdr3_aa: CAISSEGSYGYTF; cdr3_nt: TGTGCCATCAGCTCAGAAGGCAGCTATGGCTACACCTTC
clone_size: few; v_call: TRBV6-1; j_call: TRBJ1-2; d_call: NA; cdr3_aa: CASRDGGLNGYTF; cdr3_nt: TGTGCCAGCCGGGATGGGGGACTTAATGGCTACACCTTC
clone_size: many; v_call: TRBV12-3/TRBV12-4; j_call: TRBJ2-5; d_call: TRBD1; cdr3_aa: CASSLRVAGGSVETQYF; cdr3_nt: TGTGCCAGCAGTTTACGTGTGGCAGGGGGCTCGGTAGAGACCCAGTACTTC
clone_size: NA; v_call: TRBV7-8; j_call: TRBJ2-7; d_call: NA; cdr3_aa: CASTDTQYEQYF; cdr3_nt: TGTGCCAGCACGGACACTCAATACGAGCAGTACTTC
clone_size: many; v_call: TRBV6-4; j_call: TRBJ2-2; d_call: TRBD1; cdr3_aa: CASSPQTTGLGTGELFF; cdr3_nt: TGTGCCAGCAGCCCACAAACGACAGGGCTTGGGACCGGGGAGCTGTTTTTT
clone_size: many; v_call: TRBV4-1; j_call: TRBJ2-7; d_call: TRBD1; cdr3_aa: CASSQTGVYEQYF; cdr3_nt: TGCGCCAGCAGCCAAACAGGGGTCTACGAGCAGTACTTC
clone_size: many; v_call: TRBV19; j_call: TRBJ1-2; d_call: TRBD1; cdr3_aa: CASSLPWTGRLNYGYTF; cdr3_nt: TGTGCCAGTAGTCTCCCTTGGACAGGCCGCCTTAACTATGGCTACACCTTC
clone_size: many; v_call: TRBV5-1; j_call: TRBJ2-7; d_call: NA; cdr3_aa: CASSRTRTPYEQYF; cdr3_nt: TGCGCCAGCAGCCGGACTCGGACCCCCTACGAGCAGTACTTC
clone_size: many; v_call: TRBV12-3/TRBV12-4; j_call: TRBJ2-7; d_call: NA; cdr3_aa: CASSRTVNEQYF; cdr3_nt: TGTGCCAGCAGCCGGACAGTTAACGAGCAGTACTTC
clone_size: many; v_call: TRBV5-1; j_call: TRBJ2-5; d_call: NA; cdr3_aa: CASSSGTQRETQYF; cdr3_nt: TGCGCCAGCAGCTCCGGGACCCAGCGAGAGACCCAGTACTTC
clone_size: many; v_call: TRBV28; j_call: TRBJ2-7; d_call: TRBD2; cdr3_aa: CASSLGGLAGSPYGYEQYF; cdr3_nt: TGTGCCAGCAGTTTAGGAGGACTAGCGGGATCGCCCTATGGTTACGAGCAGTACTTC
clone_size: many; v_call: TRBV29-1; j_call: TRBJ1-1; d_call: NA; cdr3_aa: CSGGIFTEAFF; cdr3_nt: TGCAGCGGAGGGATCTTCACTGAAGCTTTCTTT
clone_size: many; v_call: TRBV7-9; j_call: TRBJ2-4; d_call: NA; cdr3_aa: CASSLAPGNIQYF; cdr3_nt: TGTGCCAGCAGCTTAGCGCCAGGAAACATTCAGTACTTC
clone_size: NA; v_call: TRBV12-3/TRBV12-4; j_call: TRBJ1-1; d_call: TRBD1; cdr3_aa: CASSLTGTGKKGEAFF; cdr3_nt: TGTGCCAGCAGTTTAACTGGGACAGGGAAGAAGGGTGAAGCTTTCTTT
clone_size: many; v_call: TRBV20-1; j_call: TRBJ2-7; d_call: TRBD1; cdr3_aa: CSATGTGKYEQYF; cdr3_nt: TGCAGTGCTACCGGGACAGGGAAGTACGAGCAGTACTTC
clone_size: many; v_call: TRBV12-3/TRBV12-4; j_call: TRBJ1-3; d_call: NA; cdr3_aa: CASSFGGADNTIYF; cdr3_nt: TGTGCCAGCAGTTTCGGTGGGGCGGACAACACCATATATTTT
clone_size: NA; v_call: TRBV4-1; j_call: TRBJ1-2; d_call: TRBD1; cdr3_aa: CASSQAYPGQDNYGYTF; cdr3_nt: TGCGCCAGCAGCCAAGCCTACCCGGGACAGGATAACTATGGCTACACCTTC
clone_size: many; v_call: TRBV20-1; j_call: TRBJ1-1; d_call: TRBD1; cdr3_aa: CSAREPGTGGWDTEAFF; cdr3_nt: TGCAGTGCTAGAGAACCCGGGACAGGGGGATGGGACACTGAAGCTTTCTTT
clone_size: NA; v_call: TRBV29-1; j_call: TRBJ2-2; d_call: TRBD2; cdr3_aa: CSAISSGRSTGELFF; cdr3_nt: TGCAGCGCTATATCCAGCGGGAGAAGTACCGGGGAGCTGTTTTTT
clone_size: many; v_call: TRBV13; j_call: TRBJ2-7; d_call: TRBD2; cdr3_aa: CASSLARGGEQYF; cdr3_nt: TGTGCCAGCAGCTTAGCCCGGGGGGGCGAGCAGTACTTC
clone_size: many; v_call: TRBV3-1; j_call: TRBJ2-5; d_call: NA; cdr3_aa: CASSSKQGLETQYF; cdr3_nt: TGTGCCAGCAGCTCAAAGCAGGGTCTGGAGACCCAGTACTTC
clone_size: many; v_call: TRBV28; j_call: TRBJ1-5; d_call: NA; cdr3_aa: CATIMGAFSGNQPQHF; cdr3_nt: TGTGCCACCATAATGGGGGCGTTTTCTGGCAATCAGCCCCAGCATTTT